The entry below gives a single TCR beta chain sequence along with its context. The antigen remains unidentified. The data are from a study of graft-versus-host responses after intestinal transplantation. As for the study in general: Transplantation in recipients was multivisceral, liver-intestinal, or isolated intestinal.

Sequenced by immunoSEQ multiplex PCR; TCRdb stores in-frame clones only, minus some. This sample yields more than 100,000 clones, of which 80% to 95% are seen a single time; approximately 0.11% belongs to the top ten. Study-level results: After transplant, early declines in HvG clones were associated with peak levels of circulating GvH clones.

Trimming pared 6 bases from V and 4 bases from J, leaving 13 bases between. Germline V lookup: CDR1 KGHSH, CDR2 LQKENI. The CDR3 runs 14 residues. The sequenced sample was unstimulated CD4+ T cells sorted from spleen or lymph node cells, obtained before intestinal transplant. The chain carries TRBV18 and TRBJ1-5; D is unclear. The receptor was isolated from a human donor who received an intestinal transplant. CDR3 region: CASSPRADNQPQHF. In nucleotides, the CDR3 is TGTGCCAGCTCCCCCCGGGCAGATAATCAGCCCCAGCATTTT.